The 29 T cell receptor beta chains below were found in one sample sequenced in a study of identical twins. Using its own MiXCR run on the 5' RACE reads, TCRdb lists one record per CDR3 protein. The sample has some 500,000 distinct CDR3 sequences, 12% to 15% seen once. Another study also made use of these data, one on yellow fever vaccine responses in identical twins.

Sequenced sample: CD4+ T cells sorted from blood. These receptor sequences come from a woman younger than 30 in good health.

The table lists this clonotype with a few counts. CDR3 region: CASVVLAGDADTQYF. The CDR3, as DNA: TGTGCCAGCGTAGTACTAGCGGGGGATGCAGATACGCAGTATTTT. The genes are TRBV12-3 or TRBV12-4 and TRBJ2-3, with TRBD2 identical over 11 bases. The V segment lost 8 bases and the J segment 4 bases; nucleotides outside the gene matches: 8. This CDR3 is built from 15 residues.

The J gene is TRBJ1-4, the V gene TRBV12-3 or TRBV12-4; possibly TRBD1 for D (6 bases). Trimming pared 1 base from V and 8 bases from J, leaving 14 bases between. The CDR3 loop spans 15 amino acids. CDR3 amino acids: CASSLEAGAEEKLFF. The CDR3 bases are TGTGCCAGCAGTTTAGAGGCGGGGGCGGAGGAAAAACTGTTTTTT.

This clonotype was counted a few times. The rearrangement links TRBV7-6 to TRBJ2-5; D is undetermined. The V and J ends lost 4 bases and 3 bases respectively, with 15 bases between them. This CDR3 contains 15 residues. Germline V lookup: CDR1 SGHVS, CDR2 FNYEAQ. The CDR3 loop is CASSSRPNEEETQYF. The CDR3 bases are TGTGCCAGCAGCTCAAGACCAAATGAAGAAGAGACCCAGTACTTC.

V and J are TRBV6-1 and TRBJ1-4; D may be TRBD1 (6 bases). The CDR3 loop spans 14 amino acids. Between the trimmed V and J ends, which lost 6 bases and 0 bases, there was a span of 8 bases. Germline CDR1 and CDR2: MNHNS and SASEGT. The DNA for the CDR3 is TGTGCCAGCAGGGGGGGGCCAACTAATGAAAAACTGTTTTTT. Protein sequence: CASRGGPTNEKLFF.

In its sample, this clonotype was seen many times. J is TRBJ2-7 and V is TRBV5-1; TRBD1 matches 7 bases. The length of the CDR3 is 17 residues. V dropped 1 base and J dropped 2; count of bases not matched to a gene: 12. Germline CDR1 and CDR2: SGHRS and YFSETQ. In DNA, the CDR3 is TGCGCCAGCAGCTTGCGACCACAGGGGTACTCGCCCTACGAGCAGTACTTC. Protein product: CASSLRPQGYSPYEQYF.

The sample holds many counts of this clonotype. The chain has TRBV12-3 or TRBV12-4 and TRBJ1-2; D not certain. CDR3 size: 13 residues. Trimming shortened V by 8 bases and J by 5 bases, and 15 bases separated the two germline ends. The CDR3 DNA reads as TGTGCCAGCTATACTCTCGGGTCATATGGCTACACCTTC. This sequence encodes CASYTLGSYGYTF.

This clonotype was counted only a few times. The J gene is TRBJ2-3, the V gene TRBV20-1; 7 positions agree with TRBD1. V lost 6 bases, J lost 3 bases, and 12 bases stayed unmatched. This CDR3 contains 15 residues. CDR1 is DFQATT, CDR2 SNEGSKA, per germline (reference sequence). The DNA for the CDR3 is TGCAGTGCGCCCCCAGGACAGGTTTATACAGATACGCAGTATTTT. It yields the protein CSAPPGQVYTDTQYF.

The chain joins TRBV7-2 to TRBJ1-2; D call uncertain. In germline, CDR1 is SGHTA, CDR2 FQGNSA. This CDR3 comprises 14 residues. V dropped 5 bases and J dropped 4 bases, with 14 bases sitting between them. The CDR3: CASSPAWGAYGYTF. CDR3 bases: TGTGCCAGCAGCCCAGCCTGGGGTGCCTATGGCTACACCTTC.

The CDR3 sequence is CAISESLGTANTGELFF. Written as DNA, the CDR3 is TGTGCCATCAGTGAGTCGCTAGGGACAGCGAACACCGGGGAGCTGTTTTTT. The chain is built from TRBV10-3 and TRBJ2-2; 7 bases fit TRBD1. The CDR3 runs 17 residues. The ends lost 0 bases at V and 0 bases at J; junction bases unmatched: 4. CDR1 is ENHRY and CDR2 is SYGVKD in the germline V gene.

This clonotype was counted between two and nine times. The rearrangement joins TRBV9 to TRBJ2-7; TRBD2 matches 8 bases. This CDR3 has 15 residues. Germline values: CDR1 SGDLS, CDR2 YYNGEE. The V gene end was trimmed by 0 bases and the J gene end by 2 bases; junction bases not matched to a gene: 4. The CDR3 bases are TGTGCCAGCAGCGTAGGGGGCGGGGGGCCCTACGAGCAGTACTTC. Amino acids: CASSVGGGGPYEQYF.

The V call is TRBV11-2, the J call TRBJ2-2; D unresolved. This CDR3 contains 16 residues. Germline V CDR1 and CDR2: SGHAT, FQNNGV. V gave up 1 base and J gave up 4 bases, with 13 bases separating them. The CDR3 reads CASSLVARMATGELFF. The CDR3 DNA reads as TGTGCCAGCAGCTTAGTTGCCAGGATGGCCACCGGGGAGCTGTTTTTT.

This chain uses TRBV5-1 with TRBJ1-3, with D maybe TRBD1 (5 bases). The CDR3 consists of 14 residues. Germline CDR1 reads SGHRS; CDR2 reads YFSETQ. Trimming took 0 bases from V and 2 from J, leaving 6 bases between them. This chain's CDR3 is CASSLGGAGNTIYF. The DNA of the CDR3 is TGCGCCAGCAGCTTGGGAGGGGCTGGAAACACCATATATTTT.

This clonotype was picked up a small number of times. This chain links TRBV5-6 with TRBJ2-7; D not resolved. CDR3 length: 13 amino acids. Trimming shortened V by 4 bases and J by 2 bases, and 10 bases separated the two germline ends. Germline CDR1 is SGHDT and CDR2 is YYEEEE. Written as DNA, the CDR3 is TGTGCCAGCAGCACGCCACGAACCTACGAGCAGTACTTC. This translates into CASSTPRTYEQYF.

This clonotype was detected once. The chain recombines TRBV19 with TRBJ2-7; D unresolved. V was clipped by 0 bases and J by 2 bases, with 8 bases between them. The germline V gene has CDR1 LNHDA and CDR2 SQIVND (reference sequence). The CDR3 has 14 residues. The chain's CDR3 is CASSIEGSTYEQYF. As DNA, the CDR3 is TGTGCCAGTAGTATAGAAGGCAGTACCTACGAGCAGTACTTC.

This chain links TRBV5-1 with TRBJ1-6, with D maybe TRBD1 (5 bases). This CDR3 is built from 13 residues. V lost 8 bases and J lost 7, with 13 bases in between. Per germline, CDR1 SGHRS and CDR2 YFSETQ. DNA for the CDR3: TGCGCCAGTAGGGACTTAACCAATTCACCCCTCCACTTT. This codes for CASRDLTNSPLHF. Using reference TRBV5-1 and TRBJ1-6 for the parts outside the CDR3, the full variable domain is KAGVTQTPRYLIKTRGQQVTLSCSPISGHRSVSWYQQTPGQGLQFLFEYFSETQRNKGNFPGRFSGRQFSNSRSEMNVSTLELGDSALYLCASRDLTNSPLHFGNGTRLTVT.

The genes are TRBV18 and TRBJ2-5, with a weak D call TRBD2 (5 bases). CDR1 is KGHSH and CDR2 is LQKENI in the germline V gene. Trimming removed 3 bases at V and 5 bases at J, with 16 bases between. The length of the CDR3 is 15 residues. CDR3 bases: TGTGCCAGCTCACCTCTCAGCGGATCTTGGGAGACCCAGTACTTC. Its translation: CASSPLSGSWETQYF.

With regard to this clonotype: At one boundary the junction diverges from the germline segment, which might be a read error. The CDR3 DNA is TGTGCCAGCGCGTGGACTAGCACGGAAGACACCCAGTACTTC. This encodes CASAWTSTEDTQYF. This chain connects TRBV6-1 to TRBJ2-5, with 8 bases aligning to TRBD2. CDR3 length: 14 amino acids. Per germline, CDR1 MNHNS and CDR2 SASEGT.

This clonotype appeared a few times. The chain recombines TRBV6-5 with TRBJ2-1; D remains ambiguous. CDR3 size: 15 residues. Trimming cost V 0 bases and J 4 bases, with 10 bases left between them. Looked up from germline, CDR1 is MNHEY and CDR2 is SVGAGI. The CDR3 DNA reads TGTGCCAGCAGTTACTCTTCACTTTCTTACAATGAGCAGTTCTTC. This codes for CASSYSSLSYNEQFF.

The V call is TRBV9, the J call TRBJ2-5, with a possible D match to TRBD2 (6 bases). The CDR3 length is 14 residues. V was pared by 4 bases and J by 9 bases, with 19 bases between. Germline V gene data show CDR1 as SGDLS and CDR2 as YYNGEE. The CDR3, as DNA: TGTGCCAGCAGCCCCCGACCGATTTGGGGGGCCCAGTACTTC. This sequence encodes CASSPRPIWGAQYF. The full variable domain, rest sourced from reference TRBV9 and TRBJ2-5, is DSGVTQTPKHLITATGQRVTLRCSPRSGDLSVYWYQQSLDQGLQFLIQYYNGEERAKGNILERFSAQQFPDLHSELNLSSLELGDSALYFCASSPRPIWGAQYFGPGTRLLVL.

V usage is TRBV5-6 and J usage is TRBJ2-7; possibly TRBD2 for D (5 bases). V was trimmed by 3 bases and J by 7 bases, leaving 23 bases between them. The germline V gene has CDR1 SGHDT and CDR2 YYEEEE. The CDR3 is 16 residues long. CDR3 sequence: CASSSTRLTSRGEQYF. Here the CDR3 DNA reads TGTGCCAGCAGCTCGACCCGGTTGACTTCGAGAGGGGAGCAGTACTTC.

In its sample, this clonotype was seen a few times. The CDR3 bases are TGTGCCAGCTGCCTCGGGGGGACCTCCTACGAGCAGTACTTC. Its protein is CASCLGGTSYEQYF. J is TRBJ2-7 and V is TRBV4-2; 7 nucleotides line up with TRBD2. Germline values: CDR1 LGHNA, CDR2 YNFKEQ. The CDR3 has 14 amino acids. After removal of 8 bases from V and 0 bases from J, the junction contained 7 bases not matched to a gene.

In this sample, this clonotype turned up a few times. This sequence joins TRBV5-3 and TRBJ2-3; 9 bases agree with TRBD2. TRBV5-3 is classed as an ORF, of uncertain function. This CDR3 spans 17 amino acids. The junction had 17 bases not matched to a gene; V was cut back by 8 bases and J by 4 bases. The CDR3 coding sequence is TGTGCCAGTCTTCGGTTTAGCGGGGGCCCATCGGCAGATACGCAGTATTTT. Residues: CASLRFSGGPSADTQYF.

The J gene is TRBJ1-2, the V gene TRBV29-1, with D unclear. This CDR3 is 12 amino acids long. Germline V gene data show CDR1 as SQVTM and CDR2 as ANQGSEA. V was shortened by 6 bases and J by 2 bases, with 10 bases between the two germline ends. CDR3: CSVTTSNYGYTF. The CDR3 coding sequence is TGCAGCGTAACGACTTCGAACTATGGCTACACCTTC.

The chain has TRBV5-6 and TRBJ1-5; D remains unclear. In germline, CDR1 is SGHDT, CDR2 YYEEEE. This CDR3 has 14 residues. Trimming pared 0 bases from V and 2 bases from J, leaving 6 bases between. The CDR3 loop is CASSLGIGNQPQHF. The CDR3 DNA follows: TGTGCCAGCAGCTTGGGTATCGGCAATCAGCCCCAGCATTTT.

This clonotype showed up just a few times. The V gene is TRBV7-2, the J gene TRBJ2-4; D call uncertain. Germline V gene data show CDR1 as SGHTA and CDR2 as FQGNSA. The CDR3 loop spans 14 amino acids. V dropped 0 bases and J dropped 7 bases, with 10 bases sitting between them. The DNA for the CDR3 is TGTGCCAGCAGCTTAGCAGGGTTCGTCAACATTCAGTACTTC. Its translation is CASSLAGFVNIQYF.

V and J are TRBV2 and TRBJ2-7, with 11 positions matching TRBD1. Germline V gene sequence: CDR1 SNHLY, CDR2 FYNNEI. The trim removed 4 bases at V and 6 bases at J, leaving 8 bases unmatched. The CDR3 is 15 amino acids. Here the CDR3 reads CASSAAGTGGREQYF. CDR3 coding DNA: TGTGCCAGCAGTGCGGCCGGGACAGGGGGACGCGAGCAGTACTTC.

This clonotype showed up just a few times. J is TRBJ2-3 and V is TRBV4-3, with D uncertain. The CDR3 covers 17 residues. With 0 bases removed from V and 0 bases from J, the gap between germline ends came to 13 bases. The germline gives CDR1 LGHNA, CDR2 YSLEER. CDR3 in amino acids: CASSQDWAATSTDTQYF. CDR3 nucleotides: TGCGCCAGCAGCCAAGATTGGGCAGCTACCAGCACAGATACGCAGTATTTT.

This clonotype was detected ten times or more. J is TRBJ2-7 and V is TRBV20-1; D possibly corresponds to TRBD2 (5 bases). The CDR3 is made up of 14 amino acids. In germline, CDR1 is DFQATT, CDR2 SNEGSKA (reference sequence). Trimming took off 3 bases at V and 7 bases at J, with 19 bases between the two ends. The CDR3 region is CSASIGRATGEQYF. The DNA of the CDR3 is TGCAGTGCTAGTATCGGGCGGGCGACGGGGGAGCAGTACTTC.

The V gene is TRBV6-2 or TRBV6-3, the J gene TRBJ2-4; unclear D gene. With 0 bases removed from V and 1 base from J, the gap between germline ends came to 10 bases. The CDR3 covers 16 residues. CDR1 is MNHEY, CDR2 SVGEGT, per germline. The CDR3 spells CASSYSISGAKNIQYF. The CDR3 DNA reads TGTGCCAGCAGTTACTCGATTAGTGGGGCCAAAAACATTCAGTACTTC.